The TCR beta chain described here comes from a study of blood T cell repertoires in COVID-19. Study-level information: Samples of COVID-19 (acute and convalescent) were obtained from the United States, Italy and Spain. Nucleic acid was either cDNA or gDNA, and it came from T cells, B-cell-depleted T cells, or PBMCs.

CDR1 is SGHAT and CDR2 is FQNNGV in the germline V gene. After removal of 1 base from V and 7 bases from J, the junction contained 4 bases not matched to a gene. This CDR3 region has 15 residues. Clones were sequenced by immunoSEQ multiplex PCR, and TCRdb holds only the in-frame ones, with some missing. In the table there are thousands of clones, 80% to 90% of which are singletons. The sequence was collected from a human donor in a cohort sampled during active COVID-19. The chain carries TRBV11-2 and TRBJ2-1; 10 nucleotides agree with TRBD2. Sequencing used peripheral blood. The CDR3 region is CASSLVAGGVNEQFF. The DNA for the CDR3 is TGTGCCAGCAGCTTAGTAGCGGGAGGAGTTAATGAGCAGTTCTTC. The whole variable domain, filled in from reference TRBV11-2 and TRBJ2-1, reads EAGVAQSPRYKIIEKRQSVAFWCNPISGHATLYWYQQILGQGPKLLIQFQNNGVVDDSQLPKDRFSAERLKGVDSTLKIQPAKLEDSAVYLCASSLVAGGVNEQFFGPGTRLTVL.